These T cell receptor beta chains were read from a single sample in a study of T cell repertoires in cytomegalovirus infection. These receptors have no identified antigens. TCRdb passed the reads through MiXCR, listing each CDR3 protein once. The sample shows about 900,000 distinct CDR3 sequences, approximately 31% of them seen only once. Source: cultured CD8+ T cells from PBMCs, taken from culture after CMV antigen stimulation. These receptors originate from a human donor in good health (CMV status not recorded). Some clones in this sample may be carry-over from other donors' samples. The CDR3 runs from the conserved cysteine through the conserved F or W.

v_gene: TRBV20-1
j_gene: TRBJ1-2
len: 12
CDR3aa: CSAYDKSYGYTF

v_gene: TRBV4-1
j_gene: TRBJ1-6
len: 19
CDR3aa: CASSLGPQFRDRENSPLHF

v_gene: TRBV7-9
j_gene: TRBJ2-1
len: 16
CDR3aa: CASSSRLAGLYNEQFF

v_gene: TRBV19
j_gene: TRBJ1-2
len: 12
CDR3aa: CASSPGRRDYTF

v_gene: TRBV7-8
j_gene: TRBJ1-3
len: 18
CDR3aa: CASSFGRGPESSGNTIYF

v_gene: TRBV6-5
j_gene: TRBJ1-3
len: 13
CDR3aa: CASSRTGGNTIYF

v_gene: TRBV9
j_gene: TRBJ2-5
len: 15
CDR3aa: CASSVSGDRQETQYF

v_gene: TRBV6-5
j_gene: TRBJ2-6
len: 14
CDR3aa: CASSEPSGANVLTF

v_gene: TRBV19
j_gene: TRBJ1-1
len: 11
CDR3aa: CASSIGNEAFF

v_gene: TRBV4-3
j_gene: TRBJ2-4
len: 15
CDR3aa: CASSQDAGRPDIQYF

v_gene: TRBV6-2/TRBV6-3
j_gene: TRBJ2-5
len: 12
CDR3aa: CASSIGMETQYF

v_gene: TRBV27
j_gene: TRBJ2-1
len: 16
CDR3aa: CASSISQGAMWNEQFF

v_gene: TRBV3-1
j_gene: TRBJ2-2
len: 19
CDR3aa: CASSQEGRVAWGRTGELFF

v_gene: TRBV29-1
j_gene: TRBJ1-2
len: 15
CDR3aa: CSVVVRMKGLYGYTF

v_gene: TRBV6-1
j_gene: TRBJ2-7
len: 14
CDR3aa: CASSEGGLNYEQYF

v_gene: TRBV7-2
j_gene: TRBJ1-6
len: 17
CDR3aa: CASSLDADPWYGSPLHF

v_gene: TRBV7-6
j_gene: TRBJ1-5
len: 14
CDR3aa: CASSRTGANQPQHF

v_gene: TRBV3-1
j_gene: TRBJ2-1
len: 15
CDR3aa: CASSQDLPLGNEQFF

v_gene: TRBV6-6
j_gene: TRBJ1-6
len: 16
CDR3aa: CASSHRASSYNSPLHF

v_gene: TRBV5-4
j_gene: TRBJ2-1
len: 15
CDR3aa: CASSLMGGLEDEQFF

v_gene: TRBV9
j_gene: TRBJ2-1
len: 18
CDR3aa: CASSHRVSAGGPQNEQFF

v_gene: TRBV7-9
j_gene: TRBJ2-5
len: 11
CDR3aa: CASSAPGTQYF

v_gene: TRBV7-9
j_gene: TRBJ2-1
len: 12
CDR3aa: CASSLRDPEQFF

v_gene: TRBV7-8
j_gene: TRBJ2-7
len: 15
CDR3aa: CASSLGRNPSYEQYF

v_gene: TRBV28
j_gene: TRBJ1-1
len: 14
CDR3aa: CASTQTGTGAEAFF

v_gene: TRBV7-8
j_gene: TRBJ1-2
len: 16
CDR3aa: CASSLPMGQLNYGYTF

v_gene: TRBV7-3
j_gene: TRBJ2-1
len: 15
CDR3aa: CASSLMGLAGDEQFF

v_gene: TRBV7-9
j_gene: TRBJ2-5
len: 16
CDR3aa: CASSLDRASLQETQYF

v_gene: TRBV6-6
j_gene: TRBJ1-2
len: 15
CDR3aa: CASSYPGQSFYGYTF

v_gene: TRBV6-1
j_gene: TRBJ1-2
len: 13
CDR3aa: CASSFRSWDGYTF

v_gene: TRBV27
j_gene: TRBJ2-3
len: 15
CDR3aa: CASSVQRGGGDTQYF

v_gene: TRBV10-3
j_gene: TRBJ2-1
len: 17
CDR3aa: CAISSGQVQGGYNEQFF

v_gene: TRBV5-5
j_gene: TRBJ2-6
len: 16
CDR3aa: CASSLASYSGANVLTF

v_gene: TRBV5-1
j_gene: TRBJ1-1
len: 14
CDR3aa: CASSLYDLNTEAFF

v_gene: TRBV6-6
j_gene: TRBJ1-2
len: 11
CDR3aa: CASLGPHGYTF

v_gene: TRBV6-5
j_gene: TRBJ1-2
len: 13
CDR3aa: CASSYSRIFGYTF

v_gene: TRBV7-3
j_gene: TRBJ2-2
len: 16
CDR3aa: CASSTRPSMLAAELFF

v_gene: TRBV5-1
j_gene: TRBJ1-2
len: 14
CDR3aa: CASRNQGVDYGYTF

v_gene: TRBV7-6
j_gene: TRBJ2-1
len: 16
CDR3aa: CASSALGPSSYNEQFF

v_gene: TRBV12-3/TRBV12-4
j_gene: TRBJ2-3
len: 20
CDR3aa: CASSLAPGLAGGSTTDTQYF

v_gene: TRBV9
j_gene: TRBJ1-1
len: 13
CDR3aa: CASSVVDTTEAFF

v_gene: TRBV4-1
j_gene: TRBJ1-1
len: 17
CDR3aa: CASSQEFTTGRDTEAFF

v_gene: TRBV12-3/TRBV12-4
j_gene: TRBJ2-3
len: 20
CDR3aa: CASSLGGTSGGAVFTDTQYF

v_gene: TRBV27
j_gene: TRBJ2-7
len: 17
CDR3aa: CASTPRGDRAIRYEQYF

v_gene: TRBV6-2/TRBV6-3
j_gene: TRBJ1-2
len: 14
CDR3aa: CASRVRAVPYGYTF

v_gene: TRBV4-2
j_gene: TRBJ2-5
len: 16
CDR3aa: CASSQDSAVLYGTQYF

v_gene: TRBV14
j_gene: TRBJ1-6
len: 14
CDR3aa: CASSLTQGNSPLHF

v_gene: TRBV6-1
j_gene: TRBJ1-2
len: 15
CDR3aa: CASSDRGGTNYGYTF

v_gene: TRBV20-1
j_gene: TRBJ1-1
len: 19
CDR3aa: CSALADQPTAPERVTEAFF

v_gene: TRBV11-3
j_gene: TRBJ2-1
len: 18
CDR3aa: CASSPMTSGDGGHNEQFF

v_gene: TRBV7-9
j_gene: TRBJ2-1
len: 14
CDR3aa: CASSFTTGVGEQFF

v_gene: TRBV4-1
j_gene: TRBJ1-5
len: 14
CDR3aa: CASSHGQGSQPQHF

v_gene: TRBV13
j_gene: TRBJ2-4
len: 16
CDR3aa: CASSLSRAPAKNIQYF